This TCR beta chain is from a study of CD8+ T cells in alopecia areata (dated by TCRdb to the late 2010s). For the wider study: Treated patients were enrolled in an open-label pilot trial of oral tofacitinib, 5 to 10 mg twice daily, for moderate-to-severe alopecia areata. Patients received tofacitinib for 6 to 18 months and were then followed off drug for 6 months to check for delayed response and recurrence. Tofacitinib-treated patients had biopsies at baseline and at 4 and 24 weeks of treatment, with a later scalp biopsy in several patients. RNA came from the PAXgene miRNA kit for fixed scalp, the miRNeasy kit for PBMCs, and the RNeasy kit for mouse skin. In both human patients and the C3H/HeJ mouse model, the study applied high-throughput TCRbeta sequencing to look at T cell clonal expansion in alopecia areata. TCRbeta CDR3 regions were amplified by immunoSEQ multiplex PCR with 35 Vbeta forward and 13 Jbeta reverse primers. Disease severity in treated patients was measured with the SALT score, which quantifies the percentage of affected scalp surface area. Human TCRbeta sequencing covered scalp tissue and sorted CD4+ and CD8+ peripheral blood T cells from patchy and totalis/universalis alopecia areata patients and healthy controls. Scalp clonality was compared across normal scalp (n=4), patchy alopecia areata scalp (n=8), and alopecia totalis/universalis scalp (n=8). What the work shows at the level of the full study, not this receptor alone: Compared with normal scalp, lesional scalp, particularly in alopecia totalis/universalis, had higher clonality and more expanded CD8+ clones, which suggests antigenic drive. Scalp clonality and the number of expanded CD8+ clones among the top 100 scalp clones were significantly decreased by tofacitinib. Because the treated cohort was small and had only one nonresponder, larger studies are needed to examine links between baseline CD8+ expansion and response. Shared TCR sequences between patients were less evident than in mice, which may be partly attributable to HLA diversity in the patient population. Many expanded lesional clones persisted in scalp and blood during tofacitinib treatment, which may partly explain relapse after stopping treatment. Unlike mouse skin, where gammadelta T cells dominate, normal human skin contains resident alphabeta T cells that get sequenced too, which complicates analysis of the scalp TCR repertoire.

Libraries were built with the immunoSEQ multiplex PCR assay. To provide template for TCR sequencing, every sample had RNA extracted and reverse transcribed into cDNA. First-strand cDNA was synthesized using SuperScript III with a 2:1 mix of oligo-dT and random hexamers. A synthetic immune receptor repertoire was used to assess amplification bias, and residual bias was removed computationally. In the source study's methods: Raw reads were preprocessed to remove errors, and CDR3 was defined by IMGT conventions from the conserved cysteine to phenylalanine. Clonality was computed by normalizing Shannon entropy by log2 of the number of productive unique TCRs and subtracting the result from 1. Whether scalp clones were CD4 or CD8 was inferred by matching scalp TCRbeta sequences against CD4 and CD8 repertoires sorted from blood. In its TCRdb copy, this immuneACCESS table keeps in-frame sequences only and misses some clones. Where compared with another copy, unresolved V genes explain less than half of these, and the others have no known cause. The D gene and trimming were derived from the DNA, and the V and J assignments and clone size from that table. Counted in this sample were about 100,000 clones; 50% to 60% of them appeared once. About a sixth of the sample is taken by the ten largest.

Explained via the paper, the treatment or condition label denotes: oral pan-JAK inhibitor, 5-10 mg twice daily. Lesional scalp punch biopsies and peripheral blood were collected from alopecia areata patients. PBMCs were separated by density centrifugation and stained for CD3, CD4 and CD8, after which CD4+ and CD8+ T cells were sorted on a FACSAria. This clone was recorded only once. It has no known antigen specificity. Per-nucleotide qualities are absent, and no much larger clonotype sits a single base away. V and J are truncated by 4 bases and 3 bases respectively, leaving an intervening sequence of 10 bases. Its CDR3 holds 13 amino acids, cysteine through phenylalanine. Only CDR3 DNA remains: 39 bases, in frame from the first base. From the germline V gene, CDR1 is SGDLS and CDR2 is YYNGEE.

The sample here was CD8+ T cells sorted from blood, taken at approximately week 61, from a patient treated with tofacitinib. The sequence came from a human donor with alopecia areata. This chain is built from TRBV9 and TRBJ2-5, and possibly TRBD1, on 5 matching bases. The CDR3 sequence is CASSPPTEETQYF. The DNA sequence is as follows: TGTGCCAGCAGCCCCCCGACAGAAGAGACCCAGTACTTC.